What follows are 11 T cell receptor beta chains derived from one specimen sequenced in a study of blood T cell repertoires in COVID-19. Profiling relied on immunoSEQ multiplex PCR, and the TCRdb table lists in-frame clones only, not all of them. The sample includes about 200,000 clones, roughly 85% seen only once; the top ten take roughly 4.5%. Sequenced material: peripheral blood. Receptor source: a woman aged 80 or over with acute or convalescent COVID-19.

The V gene is TRBV18, the J gene TRBJ2-2; 14 bases are shared with TRBD2. CDR1 and CDR2 (germline): KGHSH, LQKENI. The J segment lost 6 bases and the V segment lost 3 bases, leaving 6 bases of the junction unmatched. The CDR3 loop spans 17 amino acids. CDR3 amino acids: CASSPAKGLAGAGELFF. The CDR3 nucleotides are TGTGCCAGCTCACCGGCCAAGGGACTAGCGGGAGCCGGGGAGCTGTTTTTT.

The CDR3 sequence: CASSDGTVPEQYF. The CDR3 bases are TGTGCCAGCAGTGACGGGACAGTCCCAGAGCAGTACTTC. The chain recombines TRBV6-1 with TRBJ2-7; 7 positions agree with TRBD1. This CDR3 spans 13 amino acids. Losses at the gene ends were 3 bases for V and 7 bases for J; bases not matched to a gene: 6. CDR1 is MNHNS, CDR2 SASEGT, per germline.

The V call is TRBV2, the J call TRBJ1-4; 9 bases align to TRBD1. Germline CDR1 SNHLY, CDR2 FYNNEI. There are 17 residues in the CDR3. The V and J ends lost 5 bases and 6 bases, in that order; junction bases with no gene match: 13. CDR3 sequence: CASSYSPGTGNYEKLFF. CDR3 in DNA: TGTGCCAGCAGTTACAGTCCCGGGACAGGGAACTATGAAAAACTGTTTTTT.

The chain couples TRBV6-6 to TRBJ2-1; D perhaps matches TRBD2 (6 bases). V lost 8 bases and J 5 bases, leaving 16 bases between the germline ends. This CDR3 is built from 14 residues. CDR1 is MNHNY, CDR2 SVGAGI, per germline (reference sequence). CDR3 protein: CASSGAVLDNEQFF. Written as DNA, the CDR3 is TGTGCCAGCTCGGGAGCGGTATTGGACAATGAGCAGTTCTTC.

This clone was observed a single time. The gene calls are TRBV24-1 and TRBJ1-2; weak D call: TRBD1 (6 bases). The CDR3 is made up of 14 amino acids. The V and J ends lost 7 bases and 7 bases respectively, with 18 bases between them. CDR1 and CDR2 from the germline V gene are KGHDR and SFDVKD. The chain's CDR3 is CATRSGQGSGGYTF. The CDR3 nucleotides are TGTGCCACCAGATCGGGGCAGGGGTCTGGTGGCTACACCTTC.

This clone has just a few counts. The chain carries TRBV3-1 (or the pseudogene TRBV3-2) and TRBJ2-1; D not certain. V was shortened by 4 bases and J by 4 bases, with 2 bases between the two germline ends. The CDR3 runs 11 residues. CDR1 and CDR2 from the germline V gene are LGHDT and YNNKEL (reference sequence). CDR3 sequence: CASSLYNEQFF. The CDR3 nucleotides are TGTGCCAGCAGCCTATACAATGAGCAGTTCTTC.

The chain links TRBV3-1 (or the pseudogene TRBV3-2) to TRBJ2-7; D possibly corresponds to TRBD2 (5 bases). Trimming took 4 bases from V and 0 from J, leaving 10 bases between them. The CDR3 runs to 14 residues. Germline V lookup: CDR1 LGHDT, CDR2 YNNKEL (reference sequence). The CDR3 DNA is TGTGCCAGCAGCCCCAAAGCGGTCTCCTACGAGCAGTACTTC. This translates into CASSPKAVSYEQYF.

The chain couples TRBV6-5 to TRBJ2-7; 10 bases line up with TRBD1. The germline V gene encodes CDR1 MNHEY and CDR2 SVGAGI. The trim removed 7 bases at V and 7 bases at J, leaving 13 bases unmatched. The CDR3 length is 15 residues. The CDR3 DNA sequence: TGTGCCAGCATTCCGGTAGGGGGGACAGGGGCGGAGCAGTACTTC. Its protein is CASIPVGGTGAEQYF.

The V gene is TRBV10-1, the J gene TRBJ1-5, with TRBD1 identical over 7 bases. Germline CDR1 WNHNN, CDR2 SYGVQD (reference sequence). V lost 6 bases and J lost 3; bases outside the gene matches: 11. The length of the CDR3 is 16 residues. The chain's CDR3 is CASRLDREEDNQPQHF. The CDR3 DNA reads TGCGCCAGCAGACTAGACAGGGAAGAAGACAATCAGCCCCAGCATTTT.

This rearrangement joins TRBV6-5 to TRBJ1-6, with 9 bases aligning to TRBD1. Germline values: CDR1 MNHEY, CDR2 SVGAGI. This CDR3 has 13 residues. V gave up 5 bases and J gave up 8 bases; unmatched junction bases: 1. In DNA form, the CDR3 reads TGTGCCAGCAGTAGGACAGGGGATTCACCCCTCCACTTT. Protein product: CASSRTGDSPLHF.

The sample holds one count of this clone. This chain joins TRBV9 and TRBJ2-5; unclear D gene. The CDR3 loop spans 13 amino acids. Germline V gene lookup returns CDR1 SGDLS and CDR2 YYNGEE. V dropped 4 bases and J dropped 4 bases, with 11 bases sitting between them. The CDR3 here is CASSYSRRETQYF. The CDR3 DNA reads TGTGCCAGCAGCTATAGTAGGAGAGAGACCCAGTACTTC.